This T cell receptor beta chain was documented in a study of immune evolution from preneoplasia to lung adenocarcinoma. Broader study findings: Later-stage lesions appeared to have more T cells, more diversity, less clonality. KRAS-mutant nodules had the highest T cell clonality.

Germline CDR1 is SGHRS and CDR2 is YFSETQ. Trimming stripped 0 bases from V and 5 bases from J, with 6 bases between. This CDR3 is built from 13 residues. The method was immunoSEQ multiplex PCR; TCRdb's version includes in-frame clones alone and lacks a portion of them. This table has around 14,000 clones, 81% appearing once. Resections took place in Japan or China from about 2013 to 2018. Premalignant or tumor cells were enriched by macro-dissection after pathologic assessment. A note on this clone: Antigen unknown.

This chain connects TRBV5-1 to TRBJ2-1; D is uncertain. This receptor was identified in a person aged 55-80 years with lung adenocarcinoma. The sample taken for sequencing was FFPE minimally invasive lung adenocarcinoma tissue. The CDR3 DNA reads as TGCGCCAGCAGCTTGGGTTTTCACAATGAGCAGTTCTTC. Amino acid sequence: CASSLGFHNEQFF.